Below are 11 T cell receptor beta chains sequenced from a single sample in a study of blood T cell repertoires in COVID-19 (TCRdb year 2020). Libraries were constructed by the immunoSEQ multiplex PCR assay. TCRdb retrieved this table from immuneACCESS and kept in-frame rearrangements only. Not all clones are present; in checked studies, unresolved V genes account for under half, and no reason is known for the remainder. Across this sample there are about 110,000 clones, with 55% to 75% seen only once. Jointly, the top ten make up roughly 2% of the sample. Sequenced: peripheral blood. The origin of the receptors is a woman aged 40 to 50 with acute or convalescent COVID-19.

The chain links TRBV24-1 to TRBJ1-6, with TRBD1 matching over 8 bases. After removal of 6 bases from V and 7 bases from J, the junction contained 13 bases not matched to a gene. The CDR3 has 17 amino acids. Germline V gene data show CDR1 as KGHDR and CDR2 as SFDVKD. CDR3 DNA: TGTGCCACCAGTCCCCCCAGGGGGCTCCACCCAAATTCACCCCTCCACTTT. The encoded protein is CATSPPRGLHPNSPLHF.

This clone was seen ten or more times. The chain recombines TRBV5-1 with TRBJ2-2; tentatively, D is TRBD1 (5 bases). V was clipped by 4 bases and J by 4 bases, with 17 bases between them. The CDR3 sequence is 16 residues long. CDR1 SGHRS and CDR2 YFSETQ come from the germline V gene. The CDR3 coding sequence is TGCGCCAGCAGCGACAGCCTTTCGCTTTCCACCGGGGAGCTGTTTTTT. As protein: CASSDSLSLSTGELFF.

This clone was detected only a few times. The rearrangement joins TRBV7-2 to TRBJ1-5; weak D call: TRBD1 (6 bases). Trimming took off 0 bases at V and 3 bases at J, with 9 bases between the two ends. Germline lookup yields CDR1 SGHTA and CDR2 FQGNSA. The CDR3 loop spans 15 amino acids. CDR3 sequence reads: CASSLAQGINQPQHF. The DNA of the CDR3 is TGTGCCAGCAGCTTAGCGCAGGGGATCAATCAGCCCCAGCATTTT.

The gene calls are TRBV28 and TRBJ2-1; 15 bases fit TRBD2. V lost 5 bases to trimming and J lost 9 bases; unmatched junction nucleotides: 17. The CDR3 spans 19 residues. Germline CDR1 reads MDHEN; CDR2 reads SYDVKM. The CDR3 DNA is TGTGCCAGCAGTCCCACCCCCTGGACTAGCGGGGGGGCGTATGGTGAGCAGTTCTTC. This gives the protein CASSPTPWTSGGAYGEQFF.

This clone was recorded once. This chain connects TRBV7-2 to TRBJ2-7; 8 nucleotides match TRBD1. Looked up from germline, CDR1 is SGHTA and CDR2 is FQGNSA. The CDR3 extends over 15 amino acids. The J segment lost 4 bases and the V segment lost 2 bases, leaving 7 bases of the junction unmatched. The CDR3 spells CASSLRGQGAYEQYF. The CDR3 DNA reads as TGTGCCAGCAGCTTACGAGGGCAGGGGGCATACGAGCAGTACTTC.

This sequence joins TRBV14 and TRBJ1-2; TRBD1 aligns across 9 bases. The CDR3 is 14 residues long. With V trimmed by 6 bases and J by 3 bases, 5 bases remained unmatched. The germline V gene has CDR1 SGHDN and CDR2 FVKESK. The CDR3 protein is CASSPGTGHYGYTF. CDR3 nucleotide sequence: TGTGCCAGCAGTCCCGGGACAGGGCACTATGGCTACACCTTC. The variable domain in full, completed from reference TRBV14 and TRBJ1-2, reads EAGVTQFPSHSVIEKGQTVTLRCDPISGHDNLYWYRRVMGKEIKFLLHFVKESKQDESGMPNNRFLAERTGGTYSTLKVQPAELEDSGVYFCASSPGTGHYGYTFGSGTRLTVV.

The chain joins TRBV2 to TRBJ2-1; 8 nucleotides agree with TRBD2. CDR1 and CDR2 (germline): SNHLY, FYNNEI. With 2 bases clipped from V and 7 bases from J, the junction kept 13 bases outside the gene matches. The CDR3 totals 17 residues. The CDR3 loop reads CASSETGRGGGRNEQFF. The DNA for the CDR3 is TGTGCCAGCAGTGAAACGGGGAGAGGCGGGGGGAGAAATGAGCAGTTCTTC. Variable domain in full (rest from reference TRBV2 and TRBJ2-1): EPEVTQTPSHQVTQMGQEVILRCVPISNHLYFYWYRQILGQKVEFLVSFYNNEISEKSEIFDDQFSVERPDGSNFTLKIRSTKLEDSAMYFCASSETGRGGGRNEQFFGPGTRLTVL.

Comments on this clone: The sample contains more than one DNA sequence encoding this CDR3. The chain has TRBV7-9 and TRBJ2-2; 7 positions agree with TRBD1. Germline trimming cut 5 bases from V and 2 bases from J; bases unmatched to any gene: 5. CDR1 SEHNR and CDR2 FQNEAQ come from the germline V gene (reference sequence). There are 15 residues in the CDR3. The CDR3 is CASSLGTANTGELFF. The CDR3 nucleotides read TGTGCCAGCAGCCTCGGGACAGCCAACACCGGGGAGCTGTTTTTT.

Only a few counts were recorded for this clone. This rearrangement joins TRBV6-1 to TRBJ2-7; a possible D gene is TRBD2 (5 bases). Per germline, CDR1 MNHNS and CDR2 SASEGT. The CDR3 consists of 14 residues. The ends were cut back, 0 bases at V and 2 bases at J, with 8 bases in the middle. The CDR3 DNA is TGTGCCAGCAGTGAAGCGAGCGGCCCCTACGAGCAGTACTTC. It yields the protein CASSEASGPYEQYF.

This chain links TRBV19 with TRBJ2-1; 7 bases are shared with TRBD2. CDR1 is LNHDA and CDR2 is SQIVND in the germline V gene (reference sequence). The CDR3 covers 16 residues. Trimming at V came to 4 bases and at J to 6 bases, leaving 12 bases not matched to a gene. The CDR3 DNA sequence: TGTGCCAGTAGTAGACCGGGACTATTGGGGCGCAATGAGCAGTTCTTC. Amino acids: CASSRPGLLGRNEQFF.

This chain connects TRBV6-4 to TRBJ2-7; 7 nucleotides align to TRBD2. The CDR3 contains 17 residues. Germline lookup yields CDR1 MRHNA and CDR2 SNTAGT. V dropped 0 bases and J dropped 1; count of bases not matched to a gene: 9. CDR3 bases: TGTGCCAGCAGTGACTCGGGAGGGAAGCGTAGGTCCTACGAGCAGTACTTC. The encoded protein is CASSDSGGKRRSYEQYF.